Described below is a single T cell receptor beta chain sequence and its context. Being one base from a much bigger clone, this may be a read error. Germline V gives CDR1 ENHRY, CDR2 SYGVKD. The CDR3 is 13 residues long. A single record per CDR3 protein comes from TCRdb applying MiXCR to the RT-PCR reads. The sample yields more than 600,000 distinct CDR3 sequences, approximately 15% seen once. Sequenced: memory CD4+ T cells from blood. This sequence originates from a female donor in good health, serving as a healthy control. The chain has TRBV10-3 and TRBJ2-7; tentatively, D is TRBD1 (6 bases). CDR3 amino acids: CAISRDTYYELYF. DNA for the CDR3: TGTGCCATCAGCAGGGACACCTACTACGAGCTGTACTTC.